This TCR beta chain was retrieved from a study of T cells expressing NK-cell markers. Study-level background: Researchers got TCR beta repertoires out of sorted CD3+CD56+NKG2C+, CD3+CD56+NKG2C- and CD3+CD56-NKG2C+ T cells.

CDR3 size: 16 residues. Germline V gene lookup returns CDR1 LGHNA and CDR2 YNFKEQ. About this clonotype itself: Its target is not known.

Overall study results and limits: Similarly, these clonotypes led the CD3+CD56-NKG2C+ fraction as well in a handful of donors. There remained a lack of clarity about HCMV specificity of expanded NKG2C+ T cell clones.

The authors made TCR beta cDNA libraries by 5'RACE template switching. This switching added a universal primer site and UMIs. TCRdb re-called the 5' RACE reads, yielding one record per CDR3 amino acid sequence without DNA. The sample table includes roughly 380,000 distinct CDR3 sequences. This chain joins TRBV4-2 and TRBJ2-5. The origin of this receptor is a man aged 18 to 70 in good health. The sample taken for sequencing was blood T cells: a sorted CD56 or NKG2C T cell subset, CD4+ or CD8+ T cells, or bulk PBMC T cells (not recorded which). The CDR3 sequence is CASSQGPHSTDETQYF.